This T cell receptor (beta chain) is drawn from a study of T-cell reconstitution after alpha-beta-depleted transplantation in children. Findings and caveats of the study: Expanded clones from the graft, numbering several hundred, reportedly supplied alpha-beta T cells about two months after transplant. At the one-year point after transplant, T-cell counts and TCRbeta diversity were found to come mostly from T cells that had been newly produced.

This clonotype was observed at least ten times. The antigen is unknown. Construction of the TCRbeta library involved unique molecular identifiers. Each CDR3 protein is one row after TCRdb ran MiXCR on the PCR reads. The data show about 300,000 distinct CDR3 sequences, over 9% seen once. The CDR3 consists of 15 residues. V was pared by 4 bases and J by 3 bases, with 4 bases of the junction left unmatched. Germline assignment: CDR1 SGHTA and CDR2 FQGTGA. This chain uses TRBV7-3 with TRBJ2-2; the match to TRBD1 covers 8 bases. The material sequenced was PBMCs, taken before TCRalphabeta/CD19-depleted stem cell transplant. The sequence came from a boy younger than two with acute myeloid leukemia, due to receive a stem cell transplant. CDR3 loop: CASSSRGRDTGELFF. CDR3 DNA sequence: TGTGCCAGCAGCTCCAGGGGGCGGGACACCGGGGAGCTGTTTTTT.